Below are 21 T cell receptor beta chains sequenced from a single sample in a study of OX40 agonist ivuxolimab in advanced cancers. Preparation of the library involved the immunoSEQ multiplex PCR assay. Drawn from immuneACCESS, this table holds only the in-frame rearrangements with V and J called that TCRdb kept. Clones are partly lost; checked studies trace under half to an unresolved V gene and leave the rest unexplained. The sample table holds fewer than 85,000 clones, of which about 82% were seen once. In total, the top ten clones hold 1.5% to 2% of the sample. This specimen consisted of CD4+ or CD8+ T cells sorted from blood, obtained in a trial of the OX40 agonist ivuxolimab. All receptors come from an adult with an advanced solid tumor such as melanoma, head and neck, liver or kidney cancer.

The CDR3 loop reads CASSQGYWRGREQYF. CDR3 nucleotides: TGCGCCAGCAGCCAAGGCTATTGGCGCGGACGGGAGCAGTACTTC. The genes are TRBV4-1 and TRBJ2-7; D is unresolved. The CDR3 extends over 15 amino acids. With 1 base removed from V and 7 bases from J, the gap between germline ends came to 17 bases. CDR1 and CDR2 (germline): MGHRA, YSYEKL.

This rearrangement joins TRBV11-2 to TRBJ2-3; D unresolved. The V gene's germline CDR1 is SGHAT and CDR2 FQNNGV. CDR3 length: 15 residues. The V gene lost 0 bases and the J gene lost 3 bases, with 10 bases spanning the gap. The CDR3 region has the DNA TGTGCCAGCAGCTTAGATTTGGGGTTAACAGATACGCAGTATTTT. Protein product: CASSLDLGLTDTQYF. Together with reference TRBV11-2 and TRBJ2-3, the CDR3 gives the full variable domain: EAGVAQSPRYKIIEKRQSVAFWCNPISGHATLYWYQQILGQGPKLLIQFQNNGVVDDSQLPKDRFSAERLKGVDSTLKIQPAKLEDSAVYLCASSLDLGLTDTQYFGPGTRLTVL.

This rearrangement joins TRBV11-2 to TRBJ2-7; TRBD2 aligns across 9 bases. The CDR3 contains 16 residues. The trim removed 2 bases at V and 4 bases at J, leaving 9 bases unmatched. The germline V gene has CDR1 SGHAT and CDR2 FQNNGV. This CDR3 is CASSLIRGSGSYEQYF. DNA of the CDR3: TGTGCCAGCAGCTTAATACGGGGTAGCGGGAGTTACGAGCAGTACTTC.

The rearrangement uses TRBV7-2 and TRBJ1-1; 8 nucleotides agree with TRBD1. The CDR3 is 12 residues long. V gave up 3 bases and J gave up 6 bases; unmatched junction bases: 0. Germline CDR1 SGHTA, CDR2 FQGNSA. The CDR3 region has the DNA TGTGCCAGCAGCTTGGACAGGGCTGAAGCTTTCTTT. This sequence encodes CASSLDRAEAFF.

The chain joins TRBV30 to TRBJ1-5; 7 bases fit TRBD1. CDR1 is GTSNPN and CDR2 is SVGIG in the germline V gene (reference sequence). CDR3 length: 15 residues. With 4 bases clipped from V and 4 bases from J, the junction kept 10 bases outside the gene matches. This CDR3 reads CAWTERTGRNQPQHF. As DNA, the CDR3 is TGTGCCTGGACCGAACGGACAGGTCGGAATCAGCCCCAGCATTTT. The complete variable domain, with remaining parts taken from reference TRBV30 and TRBJ1-5, reads SQTIHQWPATLVQPVGSPLSLECTVEGTSNPNLYWYRQAAGRGLQLLFYSVGIGQISSEVPQNLSASRPQDRQFILSSKKLLLSDSGFYLCAWTERTGRNQPQHFGDGTRLSIL.

The chain has TRBV19 and TRBJ1-2; 7 positions match TRBD1. CDR1 and CDR2 from the germline V gene are LNHDA and SQIVND (reference sequence). With 7 bases clipped from V and 1 base from J, the junction kept 12 bases outside the gene matches. This CDR3 region has 16 residues. CDR3 in amino acids: CASTRTGLEYNYGYTF. Here the CDR3 DNA reads TGTGCCAGTACCCGGACAGGCCTAGAATATAACTATGGCTACACCTTC.

The chain is built from TRBV19 and TRBJ2-3; 14 bases map to TRBD2. There are 16 residues in the CDR3. In germline, CDR1 is LNHDA, CDR2 SQIVND (reference sequence). V was pared by 7 bases and J by 6 bases, with 9 bases of the junction left unmatched. The CDR3 sequence is CASTPGRTSGRDTQYF. CDR3 DNA: TGTGCCAGTACCCCGGGGAGGACTAGCGGGAGGGATACGCAGTATTTT. The variable domain in full, completed from reference TRBV19 and TRBJ2-3, reads DGGITQSPKYLFRKEGQNVTLSCEQNLNHDAMYWYRQDPGQGLRLIYYSQIVNDFQKGDIAEGYSVSREKKESFPLTVTSAQKNPTAFYLCASTPGRTSGRDTQYFGPGTRLTVL.

The genes are TRBV6-5 and TRBJ1-6; TRBD1 matches 10 bases. This CDR3 is built from 12 residues. V shed 8 bases and J 9 bases; nucleotides not matched to a gene: 1. The germline CDR1 and CDR2 sequences are MNHEY and SVGAGI. The CDR3 here is CASGTGASPLHF. The CDR3 DNA sequence: TGTGCCAGCGGGACAGGGGCTTCACCCCTCCACTTT.

This rearrangement joins TRBV5-1 to TRBJ2-2; 7 bases agree with TRBD1. CDR3 length equals 15 residues. Looked up from germline, CDR1 is SGHRS and CDR2 is YFSETQ. Unmatched junction bases numbered 7, after V lost 5 bases and J lost 3 bases. This chain's CDR3 is CASRLDRADTGELFF. The DNA for the CDR3 is TGCGCCAGCAGACTTGACAGGGCGGACACCGGGGAGCTGTTTTTT.

The CDR3 nucleotides read TGTGCCAGCAGCTTACGGCGGGACAGGGTAATTGAAAAACTGTTTTTT. Protein sequence: CASSLRRDRVIEKLFF. The J gene is TRBJ1-4, the V gene TRBV5-6, with 9 nucleotides matching TRBD1. The V gene's germline CDR1 is SGHDT and CDR2 YYEEEE. The CDR3 runs 16 residues. Trimming cost V 2 bases and J 7 bases; bases outside gene matches: 9.

The V gene is TRBV15, the J gene TRBJ2-1; D is perhaps TRBD2 (6 bases). This CDR3 region has 18 residues. Germline-derived CDR1 and CDR2 are LNHNV and YYDKDF (reference sequence). Trimming pared 0 bases from V and 0 bases from J, leaving 15 bases between. The CDR3 bases are TGTGCCACCAGCAGAGATCCCCTGGGGGGAAGCTCCTACAATGAGCAGTTCTTC. Translated, it gives CATSRDPLGGSSYNEQFF.

The CDR3 region has the DNA TGTGCCAGCAGTGAATTATCGAGAAGCAATCAGCCCCAGCATTTT. It encodes CASSELSRSNQPQHF. This rearrangement joins TRBV6-1 to TRBJ1-5; no firm D call. Trimming took off 2 bases at V and 1 base at J, with 9 bases between the two ends. The CDR3 extends over 15 amino acids. CDR1 and CDR2 (germline): MNHNS, SASEGT.

J is TRBJ1-5 and V is TRBV18; weak D call: TRBD1 (5 bases). V was pared by 1 base and J by 5 bases, with 9 bases between. The CDR3 sequence is 14 residues long. The germline V gene has CDR1 KGHSH and CDR2 LQKENI. The CDR3 loop is CASSPLLRDQPQHF. In DNA form, the CDR3 reads TGTGCCAGCTCACCACTACTCAGGGATCAGCCCCAGCATTTT.

This chain uses TRBV4-1 with TRBJ2-5; TRBD2 agrees at 8 bases. Trimming removed 3 bases from V and 3 bases from J; junction bases left unmatched: 27. This CDR3 region has 22 residues. Germline assignment: CDR1 MGHRA and CDR2 YSYEKL. CDR3 sequence: CASSQTRGGQVGGPGLEETQYF. CDR3 nucleotides: TGCGCCAGCAGCCAGACCCGGGGGGGGCAGGTGGGAGGGCCTGGTCTAGAAGAGACCCAGTACTTC.

DNA of the CDR3: TGTGCCAGCAGCGTAGTTGAGGGGGCCCCCACAGATACGCAGTATTTT. This sequence encodes CASSVVEGAPTDTQYF. The V call is TRBV9, the J call TRBJ2-3; 7 nucleotides match TRBD1. This CDR3 is built from 16 residues. CDR1 SGDLS and CDR2 YYNGEE come from the germline V gene. Losses at the gene ends were 0 bases for V and 2 bases for J; bases not matched to a gene: 6.

The chain combines TRBV20-1 with TRBJ1-1, with no clear D. The CDR3 totals 11 residues. CDR1 and CDR2 from the germline V gene are DFQATT and SNEGSKA (reference sequence). Trimming pared 4 bases from V and 3 bases from J, leaving 6 bases between. The CDR3 loop is CSATRHTEAFF. The CDR3 DNA reads as TGCAGTGCTACGAGGCACACTGAAGCTTTCTTT.

The J gene is TRBJ1-1, the V gene TRBV6-1, with D perhaps TRBD1 (5 bases). The V and J ends lost 10 bases and 9 bases respectively, with 15 bases between them. Germline V gene lookup returns CDR1 MNHNS and CDR2 SASEGT. This CDR3 has 11 amino acids. The CDR3 sequence is CATQDKLKAFF. Here the CDR3 DNA reads TGTGCCACGCAGGACAAACTCAAAGCTTTCTTT.

The chain couples TRBV7-2 to TRBJ2-3, with TRBD2 as a possible D gene (7 bases). CDR1 and CDR2 from the germline V gene are SGHTA and FQGNSA. V was cut by 1 base and J by 5 bases, with 19 bases left in between. The CDR3 is made up of 17 amino acids. CDR3 protein: CASSLGAWGGHGDTQYF. The CDR3 DNA sequence: TGTGCCAGCAGCTTAGGAGCTTGGGGGGGGCATGGAGATACGCAGTATTTT.

The genes are TRBV11-2 and TRBJ2-1; 9 bases line up with TRBD1. Germline assignment: CDR1 SGHAT and CDR2 FQNNGV. Unmatched junction bases numbered 9, after V lost 11 bases and J lost 4 bases. The CDR3 is 14 amino acids. The CDR3 DNA is TGTGCCGGATCAACCGGGACAGGGTACAATGAGCAGTTCTTC. Its protein product is CAGSTGTGYNEQFF.

This chain connects TRBV5-4 to TRBJ2-7; 10 bases map to TRBD1. The CDR3 extends over 14 amino acids. J was trimmed by 5 bases and V by 3 bases; bases with no gene match: 5. Germline-derived CDR1 and CDR2 are SGHNT and YYREEE (reference sequence). This CDR3 is CASSSRDRGDEQYF. CDR3 DNA sequence: TGTGCCAGCAGCTCACGGGACAGGGGAGACGAGCAGTACTTC.

V gene TRBV6-1 combines with J gene TRBJ1-2; D possibly corresponds to TRBD1 (5 bases). Germline V gene lookup returns CDR1 MNHNS and CDR2 SASEGT. Trimming stripped 3 bases from V and 0 bases from J, with 20 bases between. The CDR3 is 18 amino acids. The CDR3 is CASSESIGTGWTNYGYTF. In nucleotides, the CDR3 is TGTGCCAGCAGTGAGTCAATCGGCACAGGCTGGACTAACTATGGCTACACCTTC.